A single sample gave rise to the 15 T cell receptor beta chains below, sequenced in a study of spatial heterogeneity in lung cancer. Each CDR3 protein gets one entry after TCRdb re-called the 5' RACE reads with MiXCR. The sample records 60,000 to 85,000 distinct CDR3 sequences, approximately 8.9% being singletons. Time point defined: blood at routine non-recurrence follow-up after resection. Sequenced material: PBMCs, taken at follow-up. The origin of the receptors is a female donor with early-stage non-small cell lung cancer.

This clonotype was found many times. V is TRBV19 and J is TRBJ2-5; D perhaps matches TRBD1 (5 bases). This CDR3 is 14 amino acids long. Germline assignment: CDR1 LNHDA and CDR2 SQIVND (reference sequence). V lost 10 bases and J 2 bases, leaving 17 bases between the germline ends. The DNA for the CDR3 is TGTGCCACTTCAGGGCGCCTACTTCAAGAGACCCAGTACTTC. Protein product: CATSGRLLQETQYF.

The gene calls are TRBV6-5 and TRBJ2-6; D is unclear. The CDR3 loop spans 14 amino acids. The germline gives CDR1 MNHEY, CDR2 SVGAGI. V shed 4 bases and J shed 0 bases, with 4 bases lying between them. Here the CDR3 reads CASSFVSGANVLTF. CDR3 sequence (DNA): TGTGCCAGCAGTTTCGTCTCTGGGGCCAACGTCCTGACTTTC.

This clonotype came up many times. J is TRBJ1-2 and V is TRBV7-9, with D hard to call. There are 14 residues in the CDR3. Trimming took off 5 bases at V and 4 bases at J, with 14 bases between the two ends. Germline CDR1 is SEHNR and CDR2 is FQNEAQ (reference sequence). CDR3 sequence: CASSLYYITYGYTF. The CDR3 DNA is TGTGCCAGCAGCCTATACTACATCACCTATGGCTACACCTTC. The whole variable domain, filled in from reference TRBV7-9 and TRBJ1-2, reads DTGVSQNPRHKITKRGQNVTFRCDPISEHNRLYWYRQTLGQGPEFLTYFQNEAQLEKSRLLSDRFSAERPKGSFSTLEIQRTEQGDSAMYLCASSLYYITYGYTFGSGTRLTVV.

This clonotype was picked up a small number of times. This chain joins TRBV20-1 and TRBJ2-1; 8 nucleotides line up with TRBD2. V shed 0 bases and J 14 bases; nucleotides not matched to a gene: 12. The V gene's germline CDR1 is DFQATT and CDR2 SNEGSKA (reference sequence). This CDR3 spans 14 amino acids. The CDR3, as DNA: TGCAGTGCTAGAGATCTCCTAAGCGGGAGTTTTGAGTTCTTC. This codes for CSARDLLSGSFEFF.

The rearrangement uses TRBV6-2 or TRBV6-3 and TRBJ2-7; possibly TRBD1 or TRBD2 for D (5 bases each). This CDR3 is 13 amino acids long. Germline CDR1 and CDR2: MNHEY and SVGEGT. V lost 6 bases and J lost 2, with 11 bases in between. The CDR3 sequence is CASRESGPYEQYF. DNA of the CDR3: TGTGCCAGCAGGGAGTCGGGACCCTACGAGCAGTACTTC.

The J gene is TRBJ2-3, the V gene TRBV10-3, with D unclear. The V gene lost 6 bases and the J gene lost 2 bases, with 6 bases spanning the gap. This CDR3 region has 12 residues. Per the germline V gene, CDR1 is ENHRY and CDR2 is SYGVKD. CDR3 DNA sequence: TGTGCCATCAGCACGGACACAGATACGCAGTATTTT. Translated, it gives CAISTDTDTQYF.

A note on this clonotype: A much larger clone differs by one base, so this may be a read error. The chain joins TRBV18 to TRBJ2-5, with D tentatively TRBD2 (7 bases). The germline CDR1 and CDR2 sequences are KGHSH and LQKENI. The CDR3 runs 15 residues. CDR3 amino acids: CVSSGVTSSRETQYF. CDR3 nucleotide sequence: TGTGTCAGCTCAGGGGTGACTAGCAGTCGGGAGACCCAGTACTTC.

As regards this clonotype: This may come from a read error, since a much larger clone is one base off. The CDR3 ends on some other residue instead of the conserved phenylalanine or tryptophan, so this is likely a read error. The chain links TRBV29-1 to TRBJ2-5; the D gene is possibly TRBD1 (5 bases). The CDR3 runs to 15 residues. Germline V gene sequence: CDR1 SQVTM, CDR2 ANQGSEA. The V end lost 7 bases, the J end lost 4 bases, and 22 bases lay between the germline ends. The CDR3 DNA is TGCAGCGGTGGGGCTTCCGGTCTCGTATTAGAGACCCAGTACGTC. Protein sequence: CSGGASGLVLETQYV.

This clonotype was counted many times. The CDR3 DNA sequence: TGTGCCAGCTCACCAGACAGGGGAAAATTCTTC. It is translated as CASSPDRGKFF. The chain links TRBV18 to TRBJ2-1; the match to TRBD1 covers 8 bases. After removal of 2 bases from V and 16 bases from J, the junction contained 4 bases not matched to a gene. The CDR3 extends over 11 amino acids. Per germline, CDR1 KGHSH and CDR2 LQKENI.

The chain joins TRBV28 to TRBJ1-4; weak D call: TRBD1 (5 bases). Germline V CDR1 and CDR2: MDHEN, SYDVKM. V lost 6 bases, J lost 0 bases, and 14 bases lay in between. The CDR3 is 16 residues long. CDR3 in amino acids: CASSLWDGPTNEKLFF. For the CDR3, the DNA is TGTGCCAGCAGCCTGTGGGACGGCCCAACTAATGAAAAACTGTTTTTT.

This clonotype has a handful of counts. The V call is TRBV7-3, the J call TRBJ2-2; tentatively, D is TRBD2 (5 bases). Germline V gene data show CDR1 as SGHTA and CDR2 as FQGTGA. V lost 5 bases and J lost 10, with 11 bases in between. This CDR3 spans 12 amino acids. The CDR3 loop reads CASSDGGSELFF. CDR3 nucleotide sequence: TGTGCCAGCAGCGATGGAGGTTCGGAGCTGTTTTTT.

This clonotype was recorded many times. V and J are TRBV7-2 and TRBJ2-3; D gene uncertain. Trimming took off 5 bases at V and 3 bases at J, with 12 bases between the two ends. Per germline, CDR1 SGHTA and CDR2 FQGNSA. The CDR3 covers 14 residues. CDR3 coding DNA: TGTGCCAGCAGCCCCCGAAGCCTTACAGATACGCAGTATTTT. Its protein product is CASSPRSLTDTQYF.

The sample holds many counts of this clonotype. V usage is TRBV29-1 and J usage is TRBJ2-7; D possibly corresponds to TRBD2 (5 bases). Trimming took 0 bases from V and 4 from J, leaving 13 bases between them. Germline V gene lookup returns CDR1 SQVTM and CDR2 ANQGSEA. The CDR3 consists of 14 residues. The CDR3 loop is CSVEDRGNLYEQYF. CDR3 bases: TGCAGCGTTGAAGATCGGGGAAACCTTTACGAGCAGTACTTC.

CDR3 nucleotides: TGCGCCAGCAGCTTGGTACAGGGGGGAGAGACCCAGTACTTC. Its protein is CASSLVQGGETQYF. V usage is TRBV5-1 and J usage is TRBJ2-5, with TRBD1 matching 8 bases. Germline assignment: CDR1 SGHRS and CDR2 YFSETQ. The V gene end was trimmed by 0 bases and the J gene end by 4 bases; junction bases not matched to a gene: 2. The CDR3 is made up of 14 amino acids.

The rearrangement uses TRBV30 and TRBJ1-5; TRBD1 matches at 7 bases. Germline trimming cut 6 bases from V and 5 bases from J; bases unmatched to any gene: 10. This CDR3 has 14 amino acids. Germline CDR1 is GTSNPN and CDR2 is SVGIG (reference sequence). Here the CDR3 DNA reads TGTGCCTGTAAAGGGGGCAGCGGAGATCAGCCCCAGCATTTT. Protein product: CACKGGSGDQPQHF.